The T cell receptor (beta chain) under discussion was sequenced for a study of shared clonotypes between healthy human individuals. Study-level information: Aged between 18 and 49, the donors were a couple of women and a few men.

Assay used: immunoSEQ multiplex PCR; TCRdb lists only in-frame clones, some missing. The table shows 2 million to 2.5 million clones, with 85% to 95% occurring only once. This clone occurred a few times. CDR1 is SGDLS and CDR2 is YYNGEE in the germline V gene. V lost 0 bases to trimming and J lost 1 base, with 10 bases between them. The CDR3 totals 15 residues. This chain connects TRBV9 to TRBJ1-1; no definite D call. This sequence was found in a man aged 18-30 years in good health. Some clones in this sample may be carry-over from other donors' samples. Sequencing input: naive CD4+ T cells from PBMCs. Subset denoted: CD45RA+ positively selected. In DNA, the CDR3 is TGTGCCAGCAGCGTAGTTCACGGAAAGAACACTGAAGCTTTCTTT. This translates into CASSVVHGKNTEAFF.